This T cell receptor (beta chain) was observed in a study of T cell responses to AZD1222 COVID-19 vaccine. This CDR3 has 11 amino acids. V lost 3 bases, J lost 4 bases, and 1 base lay in between. Looked up from germline, CDR1 is MDHEN and CDR2 is SYDVKM. The method was immunoSEQ multiplex PCR; TCRdb's version includes in-frame clones alone and lacks a portion of them. The data show approximately 80,000 clones, 75% to 90% seen once. This clone has only a few counts. The receptor's source is an adult who received the AZD1222 COVID-19 vaccine. The chain links TRBV28 to TRBJ1-3; D call uncertain. The sequenced sample was peripheral blood, obtained 28 days after the second AZD1222 dose. In DNA form, the CDR3 reads TGTGCCAGCAGTTTCGGAAACACCATATATTTT. Translation: CASSFGNTIYF.